This T cell receptor beta chain was captured by sequencing in a study of T cells after yellow fever vaccination. Each CDR3 protein gets one entry after TCRdb re-called the 5' RACE reads with MiXCR. The sample comprises 100,000 to 150,000 distinct CDR3 sequences, under 8.5% of which are singletons, and around 2.3% rests with the top ten. This CDR3 spans 13 amino acids. Germline V gene data show CDR1 as SNHLY and CDR2 as FYNNEI. Losses at the gene ends were 8 bases for V and 4 bases for J; bases not matched to a gene: 3. This TCR was recovered from a man between 18 and 35 years old who received the YFV17D yellow fever vaccine. The sequences come from CD4+ T cells sorted from PBMCs, collected less than 11 days after the first yellow fever vaccination. The V call is TRBV2, the J call TRBJ1-1, with TRBD1 identical over 11 bases. CDR3 nucleotides: TGTGCCAGCTCAGGGACAGGGGGCACTGAAGCTTTCTTT. As protein: CASSGTGGTEAFF.